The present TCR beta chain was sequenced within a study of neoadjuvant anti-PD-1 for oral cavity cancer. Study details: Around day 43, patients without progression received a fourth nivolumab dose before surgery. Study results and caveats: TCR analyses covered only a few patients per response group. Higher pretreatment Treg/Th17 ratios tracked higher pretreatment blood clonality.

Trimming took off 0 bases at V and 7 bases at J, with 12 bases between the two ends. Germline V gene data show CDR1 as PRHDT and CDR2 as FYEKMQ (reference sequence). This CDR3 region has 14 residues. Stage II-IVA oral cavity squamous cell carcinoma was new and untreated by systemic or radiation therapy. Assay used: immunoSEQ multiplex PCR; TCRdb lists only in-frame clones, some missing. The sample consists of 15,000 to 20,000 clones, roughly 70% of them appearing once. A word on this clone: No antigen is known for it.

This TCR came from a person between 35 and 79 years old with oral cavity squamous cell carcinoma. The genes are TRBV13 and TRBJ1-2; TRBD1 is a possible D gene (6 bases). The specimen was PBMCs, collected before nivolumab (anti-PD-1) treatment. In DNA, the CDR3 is TGTGCCAGCAGCTTAGGCAGGGGCGAGGGTGGCTACACCTTC. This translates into CASSLGRGEGGYTF.